This T cell receptor beta chain derives from a study of beta chain features in type 1 diabetes. Of the isolated RNA, all was reverse transcribed, and so the sequenced material was expressed TCRB transcripts. The data were produced by immunoSEQ multiplex PCR, yet TCRdb's version contains in-frame clones alone and is incomplete. The table includes about 350,000 clones, roughly a fifth detected once. V shed 4 bases and J 5 bases; nucleotides not matched to a gene: 6. The CDR3 runs 14 residues. In germline, CDR1 is SGHTA, CDR2 FQGNSA. The origin of this receptor is a woman aged 18-29 years in good health. The sequencing input was naive CD4+ T cells from blood. This chain connects TRBV7-2 to TRBJ1-1; 8 bases map to TRBD1. CDR3: CASSSRQGLTEAFF. The DNA for the CDR3 is TGTGCCAGCAGCTCAAGACAGGGGTTGACTGAAGCTTTCTTT.